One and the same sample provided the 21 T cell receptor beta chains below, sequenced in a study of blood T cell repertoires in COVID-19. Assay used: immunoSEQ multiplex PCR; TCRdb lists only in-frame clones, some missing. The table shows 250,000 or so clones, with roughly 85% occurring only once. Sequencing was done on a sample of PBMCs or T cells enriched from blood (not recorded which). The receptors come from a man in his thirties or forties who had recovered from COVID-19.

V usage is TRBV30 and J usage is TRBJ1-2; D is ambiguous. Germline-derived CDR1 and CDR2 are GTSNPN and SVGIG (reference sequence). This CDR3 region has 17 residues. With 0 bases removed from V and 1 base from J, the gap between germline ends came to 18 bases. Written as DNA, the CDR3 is TGTGCCTGGAGTGTAAGGCGGAGTGCACTCCTTAACTATGGCTACACCTTC. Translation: CAWSVRRSALLNYGYTF.

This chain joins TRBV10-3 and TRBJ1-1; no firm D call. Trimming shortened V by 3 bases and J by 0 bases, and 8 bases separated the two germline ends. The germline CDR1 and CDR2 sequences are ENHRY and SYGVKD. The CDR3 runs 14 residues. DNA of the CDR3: TGTGCCATCAGTGAACGGGGTCTGAACACTGAAGCTTTCTTT. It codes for CAISERGLNTEAFF.

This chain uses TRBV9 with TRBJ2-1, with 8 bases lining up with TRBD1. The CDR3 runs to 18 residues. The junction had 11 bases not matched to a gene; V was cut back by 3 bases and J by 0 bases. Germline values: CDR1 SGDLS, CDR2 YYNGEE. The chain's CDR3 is CASSARTGLGLSYNEQFF. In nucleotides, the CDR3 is TGTGCCAGCAGCGCAAGGACAGGGCTCGGGCTCTCCTACAATGAGCAGTTCTTC.

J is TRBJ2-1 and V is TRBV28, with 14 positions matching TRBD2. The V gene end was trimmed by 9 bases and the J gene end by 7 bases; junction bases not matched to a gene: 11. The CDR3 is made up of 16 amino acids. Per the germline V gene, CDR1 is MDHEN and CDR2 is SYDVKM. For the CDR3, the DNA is TGTGCCAGTCTTCCCGGGACTAGCGGGAGACGTAATGAGCAGTTCTTC. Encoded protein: CASLPGTSGRRNEQFF.

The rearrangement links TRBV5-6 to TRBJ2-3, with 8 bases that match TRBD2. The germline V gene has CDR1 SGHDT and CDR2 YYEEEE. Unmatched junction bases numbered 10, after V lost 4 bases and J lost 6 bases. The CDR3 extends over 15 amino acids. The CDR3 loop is CASSPQRELWDTQYF. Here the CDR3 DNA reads TGTGCCAGCAGCCCGCAGCGGGAGCTCTGGGATACGCAGTATTTT.

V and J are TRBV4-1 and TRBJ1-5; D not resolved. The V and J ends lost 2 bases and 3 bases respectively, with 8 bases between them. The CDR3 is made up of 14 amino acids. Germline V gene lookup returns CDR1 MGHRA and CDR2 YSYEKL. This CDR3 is CASSQWAVNQPQHF. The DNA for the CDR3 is TGCGCCAGCAGCCAATGGGCAGTCAATCAGCCCCAGCATTTT.

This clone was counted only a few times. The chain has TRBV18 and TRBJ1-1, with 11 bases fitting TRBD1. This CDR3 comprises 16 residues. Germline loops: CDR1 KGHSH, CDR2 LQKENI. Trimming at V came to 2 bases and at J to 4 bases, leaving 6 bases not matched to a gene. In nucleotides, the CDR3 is TGTGCCAGCTCACCAGGGGTCGGGACAGGGGGCACTGAAGCTTTCTTT. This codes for CASSPGVGTGGTEAFF.

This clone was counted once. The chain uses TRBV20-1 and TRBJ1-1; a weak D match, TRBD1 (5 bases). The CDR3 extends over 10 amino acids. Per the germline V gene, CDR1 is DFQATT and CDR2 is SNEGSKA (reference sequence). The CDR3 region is CGIPDIEAFF. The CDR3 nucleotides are TGCGGGATCCCGGACATTGAAGCTTTCTTT.

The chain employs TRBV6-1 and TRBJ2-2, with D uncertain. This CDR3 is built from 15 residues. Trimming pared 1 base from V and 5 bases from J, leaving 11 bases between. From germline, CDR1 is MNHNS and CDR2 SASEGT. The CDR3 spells CASSEERPYTGELFF. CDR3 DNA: TGTGCCAGCAGTGAAGAGCGACCCTATACCGGGGAGCTGTTTTTT.

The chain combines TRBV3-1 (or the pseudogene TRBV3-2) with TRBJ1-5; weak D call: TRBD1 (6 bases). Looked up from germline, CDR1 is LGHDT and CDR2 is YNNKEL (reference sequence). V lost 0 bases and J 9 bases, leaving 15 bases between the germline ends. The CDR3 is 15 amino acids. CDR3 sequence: CASSQDGRGVSPQHF. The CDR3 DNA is TGTGCCAGCAGCCAAGACGGGAGGGGGGTCTCGCCCCAGCATTTT.

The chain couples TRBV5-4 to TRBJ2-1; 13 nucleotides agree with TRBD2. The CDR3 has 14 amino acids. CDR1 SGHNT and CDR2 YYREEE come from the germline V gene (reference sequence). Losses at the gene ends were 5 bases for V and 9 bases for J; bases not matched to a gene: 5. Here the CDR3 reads CASRSLAGGLEQFF. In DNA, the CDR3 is TGTGCCAGCAGGTCACTAGCGGGGGGGCTTGAGCAGTTCTTC.

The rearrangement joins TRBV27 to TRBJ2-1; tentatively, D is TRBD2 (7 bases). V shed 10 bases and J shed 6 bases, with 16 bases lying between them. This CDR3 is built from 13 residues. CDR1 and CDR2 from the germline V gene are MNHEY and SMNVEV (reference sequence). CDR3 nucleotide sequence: TGTGCCACCCGGGGGGCGGGAACCAATGAGCAGTTCTTC. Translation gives CATRGAGTNEQFF.

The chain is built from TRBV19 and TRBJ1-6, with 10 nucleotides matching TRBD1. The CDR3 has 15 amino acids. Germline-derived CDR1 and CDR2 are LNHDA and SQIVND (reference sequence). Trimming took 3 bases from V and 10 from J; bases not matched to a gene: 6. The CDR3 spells CASSIIGTGVSPLHF. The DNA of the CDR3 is TGTGCCAGTAGTATTATCGGGACAGGGGTCTCACCCCTCCACTTT.

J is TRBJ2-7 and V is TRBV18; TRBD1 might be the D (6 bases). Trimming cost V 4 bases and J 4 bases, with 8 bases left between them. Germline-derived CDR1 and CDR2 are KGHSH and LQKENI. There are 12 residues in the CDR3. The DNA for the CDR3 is TGTGCCAGCTCACTCGACAGGTACGAGCAGTACTTC. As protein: CASSLDRYEQYF.

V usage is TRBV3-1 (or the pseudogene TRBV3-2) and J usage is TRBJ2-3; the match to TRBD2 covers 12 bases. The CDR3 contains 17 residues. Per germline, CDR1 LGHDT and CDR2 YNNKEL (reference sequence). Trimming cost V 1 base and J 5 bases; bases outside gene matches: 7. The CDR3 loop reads CASSQGSSGGGGDTQYF. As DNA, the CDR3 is TGTGCCAGCAGCCAAGGCTCTAGCGGGGGGGGAGGAGATACGCAGTATTTT.

The CDR3 nucleotides are TGTGCCACCAGCAGAGAGGACAGGGTCAGCAATCAGCCCCAGCATTTT. Translation: CATSREDRVSNQPQHF. V is TRBV15 and J is TRBJ1-5; 8 bases are a match to TRBD1. This CDR3 contains 16 residues. Germline values: CDR1 LNHNV, CDR2 YYDKDF (reference sequence). After removal of 0 bases from V and 1 base from J, the junction contained 2 bases not matched to a gene.

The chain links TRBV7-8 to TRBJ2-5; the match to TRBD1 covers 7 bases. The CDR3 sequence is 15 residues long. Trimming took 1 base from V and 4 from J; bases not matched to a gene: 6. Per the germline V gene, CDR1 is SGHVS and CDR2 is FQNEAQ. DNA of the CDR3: TGTGCCAGCAGCTTAGGACAGGGCAGAGGAGAGACCCAGTACTTC. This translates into CASSLGQGRGETQYF.

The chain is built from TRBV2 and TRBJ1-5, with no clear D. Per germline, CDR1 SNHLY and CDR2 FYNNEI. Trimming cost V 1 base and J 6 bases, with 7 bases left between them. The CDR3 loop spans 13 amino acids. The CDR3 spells CASSEDIPQPQHF. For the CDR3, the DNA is TGTGCCAGCAGTGAAGACATTCCTCAGCCCCAGCATTTT.

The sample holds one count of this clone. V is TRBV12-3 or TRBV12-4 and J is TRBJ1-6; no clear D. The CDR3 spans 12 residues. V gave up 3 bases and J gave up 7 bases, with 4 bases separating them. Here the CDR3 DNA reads TGTGCCAGCAGTTTTCCGAATTCACCCCTCCACTTT. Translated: CASSFPNSPLHF.

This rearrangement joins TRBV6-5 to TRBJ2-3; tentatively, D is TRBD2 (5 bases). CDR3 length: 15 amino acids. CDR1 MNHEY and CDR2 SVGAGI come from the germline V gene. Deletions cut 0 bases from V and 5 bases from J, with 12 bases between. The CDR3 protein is CASSYSELGVDTQYF. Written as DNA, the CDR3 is TGTGCCAGCAGTTACTCGGAACTCGGGGTAGATACGCAGTATTTT.

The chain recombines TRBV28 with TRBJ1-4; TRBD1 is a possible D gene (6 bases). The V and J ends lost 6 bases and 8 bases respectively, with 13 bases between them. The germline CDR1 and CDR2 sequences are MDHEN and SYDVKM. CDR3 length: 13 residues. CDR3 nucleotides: TGTGCCAGCAGATTTGGACAGACGGAAAAACTGTTTTTT. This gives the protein CASRFGQTEKLFF.